This T cell receptor (beta chain) came from a study of cytomegalovirus exposure and HLA in healthy donors. Broader study findings: When analyzed later, a missense DCLRE1C variant was found to be linked to TCR beta V- and J-gene trimming. The study assumed roughly uniform donor sequencing depth for presence/absence analyses. In a later analysis, CMV-associated beta chains were mostly HLA-associated, it appeared.

In the case of this clone: Its antigen remains unknown.

This CDR3 is 13 amino acids long. Per germline, CDR1 ENHRY and CDR2 SYGVKD. V shed 4 bases and J shed 3 bases, with 9 bases lying between them. PCR primers comprised 60 Vbeta and 13 Jbeta primers. Profiling relied on immunoSEQ multiplex PCR, and the TCRdb table lists in-frame clones only, not all of them. The data show about 120,000 clones, and the top ten clones hold more than 1.5%. The chain uses TRBV10-3 and TRBJ1-1, with TRBD1 as a possible D gene (5 bases). The sample consisted of PBMCs. This receptor was identified in a man in his late teens or twenties in good health and CMV-seronegative. Here the CDR3 reads CAISGRGDTEAFF. Here the CDR3 DNA reads TGTGCCATCAGTGGGCGGGGGGACACTGAAGCTTTCTTT.